These T cell receptor beta chains were read from a single sample in a study of post-analysis software for immune sequencing data. TCRdb reprocessed the PCR reads with MiXCR, giving one entry per CDR3 protein. The profile covers under 900,000 distinct CDR3 sequences, with roughly 50% appearing a single time and 4.6% taken by the ten largest. Sample: blood. All receptors derive from a girl aged 10 to 17 with multiple sclerosis. Both conserved end residues are part of each CDR3. Fields, in order: clone size, V gene, J gene, CDR3 length, D gene, CDR3 DNA, CDR3 protein. A D gene is named only where the DNA matches it firmly. Clone sizes are given selectively: once, few, many, or a class where the clone is expanded.

.	TRBV6-1	TRBJ2-7	14	.	TGTGCCAGCAGTGAATGGAGGGTAACCTACGAGCAGTACTTC	CASSEWRVTYEQYF
many	TRBV9	TRBJ2-7	15	.	TGTGCCAGCAGCCCCCAGGCGGCCAGGGTGCACGAGCAGTACTTC	CASSPQAARVHEQYF
.	TRBV29-1	TRBJ2-3	17	.	TGCAGCGTTGAAGGAGGTAGGCCAGGCACAAAGCCAGGTACGCAGTATTTT	CSVEGGRPGTKPGTQYF
.	TRBV9	TRBJ2-7	13	.	TGTGCCAGCAGCCCCACCTCCCGTACTGAGCAGTACTTC	CASSPTSRTEQYF
.	TRBV20-1	TRBJ2-7	17	.	TGCAGTGCTAGAGATGGTGGGGGGCTGAGGAGCTCCTACGAGCAGTACTTC	CSARDGGGLRSSYEQYF
.	TRBV5-1	TRBJ1-1	13	.	TGCGCCAGCAGCTTGAATTTTAACACTGAAGCTTTCTTT	CASSLNFNTEAFF
.	TRBV29-1	TRBJ2-7	12	.	TGCAGCGTTGGTAGGGCGGGATACGAGCAGTACTTC	CSVGRAGYEQYF
few	TRBV25-1	TRBJ1-2	13	.	TGTGCCAGCAGTGAAGAGATGGACTATGGCTACACCTTC	CASSEEMDYGYTF
few	TRBV2	TRBJ2-7	11	.	TGTGCCAGCAGGGATTACAACGAGCAGTACTTC	CASRDYNEQYF
.	TRBV30	TRBJ1-2	13	TRBD1	TGTGCCTGGAATTTACAGGGGAACTATGGCTACACCTTC	CAWNLQGNYGYTF
few	TRBV7-9	TRBJ2-7	15	.	TGTGCCAGCAGCTTATCCTCGGGACTCGTCTACGAGCAGTACTTC	CASSLSSGLVYEQYF
.	TRBV7-9	TRBJ2-5	15	.	TGTGCCAGCAGCTTAGCGCAGTACAGCCAAGAGACCCAGTACTTC	CASSLAQYSQETQYF
.	TRBV7-4	TRBJ2-4	13	.	TGTGCCAGCAGCTCAGCCCTCTTCTACGAGCAGTACTTT	CASSSALFYEQYF
.	TRBV12-3/TRBV12-4	TRBJ2-7	15	.	TGTGCCAGCAGTTTCTGGGCGGTGAGCTCCTACGAGCAGTACTTC	CASSFWAVSSYEQYF
.	TRBV5-4	TRBJ1-2	14	.	TGTGCCAGCAGCTTGCGGGAGGAGGTAGCTGGCTACACCTTC	CASSLREEVAGYTF
.	TRBV7-2	TRBJ2-7	14	.	TGTGCCAGCAGCTTAGGGGGGCGCCACGGGGAGCAGTACTTC	CASSLGGRHGEQYF
.	TRBV5-5	TRBJ2-1	15	.	TGTGCCAGCATAGCCCGCGGGGGCCCTAACAATGAGCAGTTCTTC	CASIARGGPNNEQFF
.	TRBV20-1	TRBJ1-5	14	.	TGCAGTGCTAGCCCGGGGGTTAGCAATCAGCCCCAGCATTTT	CSASPGVSNQPQHF
.	TRBV7-9	TRBJ2-4	14	.	TGTGCCAGCAGCTTAGTTCACTTAGGGGACATTCAGTACTTC	CASSLVHLGDIQYF
.	TRBV9	TRBJ2-1	18	TRBD2	TGTGCCAGCAGCGTAGCAGCTATGGCGGGGGGCCCCTACAATGAGCAGTTCTTC	CASSVAAMAGGPYNEQFF
few	TRBV20-1	TRBJ2-7	11	.	TGCAGTGCTGGCCCCGGAGACGAGCAGTACTTC	CSAGPGDEQYF
.	TRBV3-1	TRBJ1-2	13	TRBD1	TGTGCCAGCAGTCGAGGGGGCGAGAGACGCTACACCTTC	CASSRGGERRYTF
.	TRBV5-1	TRBJ2-6	15	.	TGCGCCAGCAGCCCCTGGGGGGCTGGGGCCAACGTCCTGACTTTC	CASSPWGAGANVLTF
.	TRBV7-9	TRBJ2-2	17	.	TGTGCCAGCAGCCTCCCGAGGGGGACGGATAACACCGGGGAGCTGTTTTTT	CASSLPRGTDNTGELFF
.	TRBV5-1	TRBJ2-7	16	.	TGCGCCAGCAGCTTGGTTGGAATTCAACGGTTCACCGAGCAGTACTTC	CASSLVGIQRFTEQYF
.	TRBV12-3/TRBV12-4	TRBJ1-2	12	.	TGTGCCAGCACCCCTGGACGGAGTGGCTACACCTTC	CASTPGRSGYTF
.	TRBV4-1	TRBJ1-1	13	.	TGCGCCAGCAGCCTTCAACAGGGCACTGAAGCTTTCTTT	CASSLQQGTEAFF
few	TRBV7-9	TRBJ1-2	15	TRBD1	TGTGCCAGCAGCCAGGGAAGGGACAGGGGCTATGGCTACACCTTC	CASSQGRDRGYGYTF
few	TRBV7-2	TRBJ2-5	19	.	TGTGCCAGCAGCTCCCCCGCTCTTGCCCAACAGTTTTGGGAAGAGACCCAGTACTTC	CASSSPALAQQFWEETQYF
.	TRBV5-1	TRBJ2-1	15	TRBD2	TGCGCCAGCAGCCGTAGCGGGAGTAGAGCTCATGAGCAGTTCTTC	CASSRSGSRAHEQFF
.	TRBV2	TRBJ1-2	16	TRBD1	TGTGCCAGCAGTGAAGCGGGGACAGGGGGAAACTATGGCTACACCTTC	CASSEAGTGGNYGYTF
.	TRBV20-1	TRBJ2-3	14	TRBD1	TGCAGTGCTATGGGGACAGGGGGGAGGGATACGCAGTATTTT	CSAMGTGGRDTQYF
few	TRBV12-3/TRBV12-4	TRBJ2-7	11	.	TGTGCCAGCAGTTTAGGGCAAGAGCAGTACTTC	CASSLGQEQYF
.	TRBV7-9	TRBJ2-7	16	TRBD2	TGTGCCAGCAGCCCAAGGATCGGGGAGGGCCCTTACGAGCAGTACTTC	CASSPRIGEGPYEQYF
.	TRBV7-2	TRBJ1-1	14	TRBD1	TGTGCCAGCAGCTTAACAGGGGCGCGTACTGAAGCTTTCTTT	CASSLTGARTEAFF
.	TRBV11-1	TRBJ2-7	14	.	TGTGCCAGCAGCTTGGACCGGATTCTAAGAGAGCAGTACTTC	CASSLDRILREQYF
.	TRBV7-3	TRBJ2-1	13	.	TGTGCCAGCAGCTTAACCTCCGGGGAACCGGAGTTCTTC	CASSLTSGEPEFF
.	TRBV10-3	TRBJ1-6	13	.	TGTGCCATCACGGGGACAAGCAATTCACCCCTCCACTTT	CAITGTSNSPLHF
few	TRBV4-1	TRBJ2-1	19	TRBD2	TGCGCCAGCAGCCAAAGTGGGGGGGGTTATCGGGAAGGGCACAATGAGCAGTTCTTC	CASSQSGGGYREGHNEQFF
.	TRBV10-3	TRBJ2-1	14	TRBD2	TGTGCCATCAGTGATCTAGCGGGATACAATGAGCAGTTCTTC	CAISDLAGYNEQFF
.	TRBV20-1	TRBJ2-5	15	.	TGCAGTGCTAGAGAGTGGGGAGCCCCGCAAGAGACCCAGTACTTC	CSAREWGAPQETQYF
.	TRBV25-1	TRBJ1-2	14	.	TGTGCCAGCAGTGAAAGAGGCAGGAACTATGGCTACACCTTC	CASSERGRNYGYTF
once	TRBV10-3	TRBJ2-7	15	TRBD1	TGTGCCATCAGACTCGGGACAGGGGGCTCCTACGAGCAGTACTTC	CAIRLGTGGSYEQYF
.	TRBV4-1	TRBJ2-2	16	.	TGCGCCAGCAGCCAAGATTTCGAGGGGTGGACCGGGGAGCTGTTTTTT	CASSQDFEGWTGELFF
.	TRBV7-3	TRBJ2-6	15	TRBD1	TGTGCCAGCAGCTTCGACAGGGATGGGGCCAACGTCCTGACTTTC	CASSFDRDGANVLTF